Included here is one T cell receptor beta chain sequence, with context. Its cognate antigen is unknown. The sample belongs to a study of cytomegalovirus exposure and HLA in healthy donors. The study, taken as a whole, reports: The study flagged about 160 TCR beta chains as cytomegalovirus-associated. A few of the chains that were CMV-associated were confirmed in vitro to be specific for CMV antigens.

Researchers ran the PCR with 60 Vbeta and 13 Jbeta primers. In the source study's methods: Some 11 million of the roughly 77 million unique TCR beta chains counted in a later analysis were shared. Clones were sequenced by immunoSEQ multiplex PCR, and TCRdb holds only the in-frame ones, with some missing. The DNA was the basis for D and trimming; V, J and clone size are from that table. The repertoire consists of approximately 110,000 clones, with roughly 80% occurring once and the leading ten covering around 4.5%. The sequenced material came from PBMCs. The TCR was taken from a woman between 40 and 55 years old in good health and CMV-seronegative.

The CDR3 protein is CASSPDSFSEQYF. The DNA for the CDR3 is TGTGCCAGCAGCCCCGACTCCTTTAGCGAGCAGTACTTC. The genes are TRBV7-2 and TRBJ2-7; D is unclear. Germline CDR1 is SGHTA and CDR2 is FQGNSA. V was pared by 5 bases and J by 6 bases, with 14 bases between. This CDR3 contains 13 residues.